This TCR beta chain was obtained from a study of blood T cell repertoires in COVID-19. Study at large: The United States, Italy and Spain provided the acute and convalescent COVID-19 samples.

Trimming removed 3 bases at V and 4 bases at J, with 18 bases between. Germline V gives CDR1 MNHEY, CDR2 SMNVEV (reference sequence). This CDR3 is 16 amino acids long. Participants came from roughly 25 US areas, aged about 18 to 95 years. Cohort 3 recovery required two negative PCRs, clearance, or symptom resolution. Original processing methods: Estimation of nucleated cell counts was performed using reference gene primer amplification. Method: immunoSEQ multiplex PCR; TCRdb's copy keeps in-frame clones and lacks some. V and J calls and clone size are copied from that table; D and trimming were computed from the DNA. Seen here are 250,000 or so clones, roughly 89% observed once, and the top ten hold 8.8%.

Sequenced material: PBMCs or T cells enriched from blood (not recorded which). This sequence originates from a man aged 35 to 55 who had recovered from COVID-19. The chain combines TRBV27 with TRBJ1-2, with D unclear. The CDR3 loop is CASSFANPGKGYGYTF. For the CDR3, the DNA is TGTGCCAGCAGTTTTGCGAACCCGGGGAAAGGCTATGGCTACACCTTC.